These 10 T cell receptor beta chains were all obtained from the same sample, sequenced in a study. TCRdb processed the 5' RACE reads anew with MiXCR; each CDR3 protein has one entry. Of 8,000 or so distinct CDR3 sequences listed, 68% are singletons. Sequencing used tumor-infiltrating naive CD4+ T cells sorted from the breast tumor. Subset specified: naive CD4+ T cells, CD4+CD45RA+CD25-. All receptors derive from a female donor with breast cancer.

In regard to this clonotype: Without the conserved terminal phenylalanine or tryptophan, this CDR3 likely stems from a read error. This chain connects TRBV29-1 to TRBJ1-1; D not resolved. CDR1 and CDR2 (germline): SQVTM, ANQGSEA. This CDR3 is 11 amino acids long. Trimming cost V 6 bases and J 4 bases, with 9 bases left between them. The CDR3 DNA sequence: TGCAGCGTGCAGCGAAGCACTGAAGCTTTCATT. This sequence encodes CSVQRSTEAFI.

V is TRBV10-1 and J is TRBJ2-2, with D maybe TRBD1 (5 bases). CDR1 is WNHNN, CDR2 SYGVQD, per germline (reference sequence). The V end was cut by 7 bases, the J end by 0 bases, with 6 bases between. The CDR3 is 13 residues long. In DNA form, the CDR3 reads TGCGCCAGCATGGGGCCGAACACCGGGGAGCTGTTTTTT. Translated, it gives CASMGPNTGELFF.

The rearrangement joins TRBV20-1 to TRBJ2-3, with D possibly being TRBD1 or TRBD2 (6 bases each). Germline V lookup: CDR1 DFQATT, CDR2 SNEGSKA (reference sequence). This CDR3 spans 12 amino acids. Trimming took off 1 base at V and 7 bases at J, with 9 bases between the two ends. CDR3 in amino acids: CSARVGGNTQYF. The CDR3 DNA reads as TGCAGTGCTAGAGTAGGGGGGAATACGCAGTATTTT.

The chain is built from TRBV6-5 and TRBJ2-2; D might be TRBD2 (5 bases). This CDR3 is built from 14 residues. CDR1 is MNHEY, CDR2 SVGAGI, per germline. The V gene lost 6 bases and the J gene lost 3 bases, with 11 bases spanning the gap. The CDR3 sequence is CASRDDGDTGELFF. CDR3 nucleotides: TGTGCCAGCAGGGATGACGGGGACACCGGGGAGCTGTTTTTT.

This clonotype showed up just a few times. This chain links TRBV4-1 with TRBJ1-2; unclear D gene. V lost 1 base, J lost 3 bases, and 12 bases lay in between. The CDR3 runs to 15 residues. The germline V gene has CDR1 MGHRA and CDR2 YSYEKL. The CDR3 sequence: CASSQGGTDHYGYTF. As DNA, the CDR3 is TGCGCCAGCAGCCAAGGGGGAACAGACCACTATGGCTACACCTTC.

The chain recombines TRBV15 with TRBJ1-5; D gene uncertain. The ends were cut back, 5 bases at V and 0 bases at J, with 14 bases in the middle. CDR1 and CDR2 (germline): LNHNV, YYDKDF (reference sequence). The length of the CDR3 is 16 residues. The CDR3 sequence is CATSPAKSYSNQPQHF. The CDR3 region has the DNA TGTGCCACCAGCCCGGCCAAGAGCTATAGCAATCAGCCCCAGCATTTT.

The chain combines TRBV20-1 with TRBJ2-1, with TRBD2 matching 9 bases. Per germline, CDR1 DFQATT and CDR2 SNEGSKA (reference sequence). The trim removed 6 bases at V and 5 bases at J, leaving 11 bases unmatched. This CDR3 comprises 15 residues. This CDR3 is CSARTPSGKNNEQFF. The CDR3 DNA follows: TGCAGTGCGCGGACGCCTAGCGGGAAAAACAATGAGCAGTTCTTC.

The rearrangement links TRBV20-1 to TRBJ2-1, with D maybe TRBD2 (6 bases). Trimming left V 5 bases short and J 10 bases short, with 12 bases between. CDR3 length equals 11 residues. Germline V gives CDR1 DFQATT, CDR2 SNEGSKA (reference sequence). This chain's CDR3 is CSAAPGGEQFF. The CDR3 DNA reads as TGCAGTGCTGCCCCTGGAGGGGAGCAGTTCTTC.

This clonotype was recorded a few times. The gene calls are TRBV5-4 and TRBJ2-1, with a weak D call TRBD2 (5 bases). The germline V and J ends were trimmed by 0 bases and 9 bases, with 10 bases remaining between them. Germline lookup yields CDR1 SGHNT and CDR2 YYREEE (reference sequence). The length of the CDR3 is 13 residues. CDR3 amino acids: CASSLVGMGEQFF. CDR3 nucleotides: TGTGCCAGCAGCTTGGTCGGGATGGGTGAGCAGTTCTTC.

V gene TRBV7-6 combines with J gene TRBJ2-2; 7 bases are shared with TRBD1. This CDR3 is built from 15 residues. The ends lost 3 bases at V and 10 bases at J; junction bases unmatched: 11. Germline assignment: CDR1 SGHVS and CDR2 FNYEAQ. CDR3 in DNA: TGTGCCAGCAGCTTTGGACAGGTGAACACCAAGGAGCTGTTTTTT. It codes for CASSFGQVNTKELFF.